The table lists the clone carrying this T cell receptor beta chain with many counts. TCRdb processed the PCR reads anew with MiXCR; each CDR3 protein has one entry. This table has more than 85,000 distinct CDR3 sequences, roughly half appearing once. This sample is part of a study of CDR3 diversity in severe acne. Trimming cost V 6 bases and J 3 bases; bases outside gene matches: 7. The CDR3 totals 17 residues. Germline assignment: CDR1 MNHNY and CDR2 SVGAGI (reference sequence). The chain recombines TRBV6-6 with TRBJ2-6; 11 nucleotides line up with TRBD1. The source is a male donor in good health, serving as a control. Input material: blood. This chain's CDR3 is CASRLGQGAGGANVLTF. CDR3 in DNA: TGTGCCAGCAGGCTCGGACAGGGGGCTGGTGGGGCCAACGTCCTGACTTTC.